These 24 T cell receptor beta chains originate from one sample sequenced in a study of shared clonotypes between healthy human individuals. The protocol was immunoSEQ multiplex PCR, while the TCRdb copy is restricted to in-frame clones and leaves out a portion. The sample consists of about 480,000 clones, 60% to 85% of them appearing once. The sequenced material came from PBMCs. These TCRs come from a woman between 40 and 55 years old in good health. Some clones in this sample may be carry-over from other donors' samples.

The chain is built from TRBV7-9 and TRBJ1-4, with TRBD1 identical over 8 bases. CDR3 length: 14 amino acids. CDR1 and CDR2 (germline): SEHNR, FQNEAQ (reference sequence). After removal of 4 bases from V and 7 bases from J, the junction contained 5 bases not matched to a gene. CDR3 bases: TGTGCCAGCAGCTCATCGACAGGGGTTGAAAAACTGTTTTTT. It codes for CASSSSTGVEKLFF.

The V and J genes are TRBV2 and TRBJ1-4; D is unclear. CDR1 is SNHLY, CDR2 FYNNEI, per germline. V lost 10 bases to trimming and J lost 7 bases, with 16 bases between them. The CDR3 length is 13 residues. The CDR3 nucleotides read TGTGCCATACAGAGCTGGGAGGGTGAAAAACTGTTTTTT. Its protein product is CAIQSWEGEKLFF.

The chain is built from TRBV6-1 and TRBJ2-7; the D is unclear. V lost 0 bases and J lost 0, with 12 bases in between. CDR3 length equals 16 residues. From germline, CDR1 is MNHNS and CDR2 SASEGT. In DNA, the CDR3 is TGTGCCAGCAGTGAAGCGTTCATTGACAACTCCTACGAGCAGTACTTC. This codes for CASSEAFIDNSYEQYF.

The chain couples TRBV9 to TRBJ2-3; a weak D match, TRBD2 (5 bases). V lost 3 bases and J 1 base, leaving 18 bases between the germline ends. Germline loops: CDR1 SGDLS, CDR2 YYNGEE. CDR3 size: 17 residues. CDR3 coding DNA: TGTGCCAGCAGCGGACGAGTGGAGGCTGCTGGCACAGATACGCAGTATTTT. This codes for CASSGRVEAAGTDTQYF.

The chain has TRBV5-4 and TRBJ2-5; D is possibly TRBD2 (6 bases). The length of the CDR3 is 13 residues. Germline CDR1 reads SGHNT; CDR2 reads YYREEE (reference sequence). Trimming cost V 2 bases and J 5 bases, with 10 bases left between them. The CDR3 DNA reads as TGTGCCAGCAGCTTCGGAGGGCTCGAGACCCAGTACTTC. Amino acid sequence: CASSFGGLETQYF.

The chain links TRBV10-3 to TRBJ1-5; no definite D call. Germline-derived CDR1 and CDR2 are ENHRY and SYGVKD. The V gene lost 0 bases and the J gene lost 11 bases, with 20 bases spanning the gap. CDR3 length equals 16 residues. The CDR3 DNA is TGTGCCATCAGTGAGTCGGTAAACAGTCGACCAAGGTCCCAGCATTTT. This sequence encodes CAISESVNSRPRSQHF.

V usage is TRBV28 and J usage is TRBJ2-1; D gene unclear. CDR1 is MDHEN, CDR2 SYDVKM, per germline. This CDR3 comprises 11 residues. V was cut by 5 bases and J by 8 bases, with 7 bases left in between. DNA for the CDR3: TGTGCCAGCAGTCTGGGCCATGAGCAGTTCTTC. Its translation is CASSLGHEQFF. Full variable domain (remainder filled in from reference TRBV28 and TRBJ2-1): DVKVTQSSRYLVKRTGEKVFLECVQDMDHENMFWYRQDPGLGLRLIYFSYDVKMKEKGDIPEGYSVSREKKERFSLILESASTNQTSMYLCASSLGHEQFFGPGTRLTVL.

This clone occurred a few times. The chain is built from TRBV7-3 and TRBJ2-1; 8 bases are shared with TRBD1. The germline CDR1 and CDR2 sequences are SGHTA and FQGTGA. The length of the CDR3 is 13 residues. J gave up 7 bases and V 2 bases, and 1 base lay outside the gene matches. The CDR3 DNA reads TGTGCCAGCAGCTTAGGACAGGGTAATGAGCAGTTCTTC. Amino acids: CASSLGQGNEQFF. Combining the CDR3 with reference TRBV7-3 and TRBJ2-1 gives the whole variable domain GAGVSQTPSNKVTEKGKYVELRCDPISGHTALYWYRQSLGQGPEFLIYFQGTGAADDSGLPNDRFFAVRPEGSVSTLKIQRTERGDSAVYLCASSLGQGNEQFFGPGTRLTVL.

This clone turned up a few times. V usage is TRBV14 and J usage is TRBJ2-7; maybe TRBD2 (5 bases). The CDR3 runs 15 residues. CDR1 is SGHDN and CDR2 is FVKESK in the germline V gene. Deletions cut 0 bases from V and 6 bases from J, with 15 bases between. This CDR3 reads CASSQDRGPLVEQYF. The CDR3 region has the DNA TGTGCCAGCAGCCAAGATCGCGGGCCCCTCGTCGAGCAGTACTTC.

This clone came up a few times. The chain links TRBV29-1 to TRBJ1-1; TRBD1 is a possible D gene (5 bases). Germline V gene sequence: CDR1 SQVTM, CDR2 ANQGSEA. The CDR3 spans 12 residues. V lost 6 bases and J lost 5, with 13 bases in between. The CDR3 region is CSVDGGGTEAFF. The CDR3 DNA is TGCAGCGTGGACGGGGGTGGTACTGAAGCTTTCTTT.

The V gene is TRBV11-1, the J gene TRBJ2-2, with TRBD2 matching 14 bases. Looked up from germline, CDR1 is SGHAT and CDR2 is FQDESV (reference sequence). The junction had 10 bases not matched to a gene; V was cut back by 6 bases and J by 4 bases. The length of the CDR3 is 18 residues. CDR3 coding DNA: TGTGCCAGCAGTCACCGACTAGCGGGAGGGGGTAGCACCGGGGAGCTGTTTTTT. Amino acids: CASSHRLAGGGSTGELFF. Complete variable domain (other parts from reference TRBV11-1 and TRBJ2-2): EAEVAQSPRYKITEKSQAVAFWCDPISGHATLYWYRQILGQGPELLVQFQDESVVDDSQLPKDRFSAERLKGVDSTLKIQPAELGDSAMYLCASSHRLAGGGSTGELFFGEGSRLTVL.

The chain carries TRBV28 and TRBJ2-7; 8 nucleotides match TRBD2. The CDR3 is made up of 15 amino acids. Germline V gene data show CDR1 as MDHEN and CDR2 as SYDVKM. V shed 6 bases and J 0 bases; nucleotides not matched to a gene: 7. CDR3 sequence (DNA): TGTGCCAGCAGCCGGGGGGGGGTACTCTCCTACGAGCAGTACTTC. Translation gives CASSRGGVLSYEQYF.

The gene calls are TRBV21-1 and TRBJ2-7; no check of the table's D call, TRBD1, against the DNA was made. TRBV21-1 is labeled a pseudogene. The CDR3 has 12 residues. CDR3 in amino acids: CASSKPGAEQYF. In DNA, the CDR3 is TGTGCCAGCAGCAAACCAGGGGCCGAGCAGTACTTC.

V is TRBV20-1 and J is TRBJ2-3, with a tentative D call TRBD2 (6 bases). CDR1 DFQATT and CDR2 SNEGSKA come from the germline V gene (reference sequence). This CDR3 is built from 11 residues. In DNA, the CDR3 is TGCAGCCAGACTAGTTCAGATACGCAGTATTTT. Encoded protein: CSQTSSDTQYF.

V usage is TRBV5-1 and J usage is TRBJ2-6; no reliable D call. This CDR3 is built from 16 residues. The germline V gene has CDR1 SGHRS and CDR2 YFSETQ. V was cut by 7 bases and J by 0 bases, with 14 bases left in between. The CDR3 protein is CASGNSPGSGANVLTF. The CDR3 bases are TGCGCCAGCGGGAACAGCCCCGGCTCTGGGGCCAACGTCCTGACTTTC.

The genes are TRBV30 and TRBJ2-3; D is possibly TRBD1 (5 bases). Germline CDR1 and CDR2: GTSNPN and SVGIG (reference sequence). V lost 3 bases to trimming and J lost 7 bases, with 17 bases between them. There are 14 residues in the CDR3. As DNA, the CDR3 is TGTGCCTGGAGGACGACAGCCCTCTCGAATACGCAGTATTTT. It is translated as CAWRTTALSNTQYF.

J is TRBJ2-7 and V is TRBV5-1, with TRBD2 matching 7 bases. Trimming at V came to 0 bases and at J to 4 bases, leaving 7 bases not matched to a gene. This CDR3 is 15 amino acids long. Per the germline V gene, CDR1 is SGHRS and CDR2 is YFSETQ. CDR3 in amino acids: CASSLVGGSGYEQYF. The CDR3 nucleotides are TGCGCCAGCAGCTTGGTTGGCGGGAGTGGATACGAGCAGTACTTC.

The gene calls are TRBV11-2 and TRBJ2-7; no reliable D call. The CDR3 extends over 11 amino acids. CDR1 is SGHAT and CDR2 is FQNNGV in the germline V gene. The germline V and J ends were trimmed by 3 bases and 5 bases, with 5 bases remaining between them. CDR3 in DNA: TGTGCCAGCAGCTTCGGCCACGAGCAGTACTTC. Translating it yields CASSFGHEQYF. The full variable domain, rest sourced from reference TRBV11-2 and TRBJ2-7, is EAGVAQSPRYKIIEKRQSVAFWCNPISGHATLYWYQQILGQGPKLLIQFQNNGVVDDSQLPKDRFSAERLKGVDSTLKIQPAKLEDSAVYLCASSFGHEQYFGPGTRLTVT.

The chain couples TRBV13 to TRBJ1-1; D perhaps matches TRBD1 (6 bases). Germline V gives CDR1 PRHDT, CDR2 FYEKMQ (reference sequence). CDR3 length: 13 residues. V lost 5 bases to trimming and J lost 0 bases, with 7 bases between them. CDR3 in amino acids: CASSRQVNTEAFF. CDR3 in DNA: TGTGCCAGCAGCAGACAGGTGAACACTGAAGCTTTCTTT.

This clone was detected ten times or more. V is TRBV18 and J is TRBJ1-1; D remains unclear. This CDR3 region has 13 residues. V was pared by 6 bases and J by 3 bases, with 11 bases between. From germline, CDR1 is KGHSH and CDR2 LQKENI. The DNA for the CDR3 is TGTGCCAGCTCGCCCGACCGATACACTGAAGCTTTCTTT. Amino acids: CASSPDRYTEAFF.

The CDR3 region has the DNA TGTGCCAGCAGTGGACAGGGTTTGGAGACCCAGTACTTC. This codes for CASSGQGLETQYF. This chain joins TRBV6-1 and TRBJ2-5; TRBD1 matches at 7 bases. Germline trimming cut 4 bases from V and 5 bases from J; bases unmatched to any gene: 4. The CDR3 has 13 residues. Germline CDR1 MNHNS, CDR2 SASEGT.

The chain is built from TRBV9 and TRBJ1-4; D is perhaps TRBD1 (5 bases). Looked up from germline, CDR1 is SGDLS and CDR2 is YYNGEE. V was pared by 0 bases and J by 4 bases, with 16 bases between. The CDR3 loop spans 17 amino acids. The CDR3 DNA is TGTGCCAGCAGCGTAGAGGGGTCAGCGCTAAGTAATGAAAAACTGTTTTTT. This sequence encodes CASSVEGSALSNEKLFF.

This clone has just one count. The chain combines TRBV29-1 with TRBJ1-1; maybe TRBD1 (5 bases). CDR1 SQVTM and CDR2 ANQGSEA come from the germline V gene. V was trimmed by 2 bases and J by 5 bases, leaving 12 bases between them. This CDR3 comprises 13 residues. This CDR3 is CSVEIQAGTEAFF. In DNA form, the CDR3 reads TGCAGCGTTGAAATACAGGCAGGGACTGAAGCTTTCTTT.

In this sample, this clone turned up many times. This sequence joins TRBV27 and TRBJ2-1, with 11 bases matching TRBD2. Per germline, CDR1 MNHEY and CDR2 SMNVEV (reference sequence). The CDR3 is made up of 16 amino acids. V dropped 10 bases and J dropped 1; count of bases not matched to a gene: 9. In DNA form, the CDR3 reads TGTGCCACCTCCCCGGGACTAGCGGATTCCTACAATGAGCAGTTCTTC. Its translation: CATSPGLADSYNEQFF.